These T cell receptor beta chains were read from a single sample in a study of cytomegalovirus exposure and HLA in healthy donors. The method was immunoSEQ multiplex PCR; TCRdb's version includes in-frame clones alone and lacks a portion of them. In the table there are 30,000 to 40,000 clones, 35% to 55% of which are singletons. The sample consisted of PBMCs. These receptors were obtained from a woman in her forties or fifties in good health and CMV-seronegative. The CDR3 runs from the conserved cysteine through the conserved F or W. Fields, in order: J gene, V gene, D gene, CDR3 length, clone size, CDR3 DNA, CDR3 protein. The D gene is left open where the match is weak. A row's size may be missing; if present it is once, few, many or a size class.

>TRBJ2-1|TRBV7-2|TRBD2|16|NA
TGTGCCAGCAGCTCACGACCGGGACTAGCGGGGAATGAGCAGTTCTTC
CASSSRPGLAGNEQFF
>TRBJ2-7|TRBV5-6|NA|16|few
TGTGCCAGCAGCACGGAGGTCCTCAGGCCTGACTACGAGCAGTACTTC
CASSTEVLRPDYEQYF
>TRBJ2-7|TRBV19|NA|13|few
TGTGCCAGTAGTATGCAGGGAACCTACGAGCAGTACTTC
CASSMQGTYEQYF
>TRBJ1-1|TRBV5-8|NA|14|NA
TGTGCCAGCAGCTTCTGGGCCGAGAACACTGAAGCTTTCTTT
CASSFWAENTEAFF
>TRBJ1-1|TRBV11-2|NA|15|NA
TGTGCCAGCAGCTTAAACGCGGCGTTTGAAACTGAAGCTTTCTTT
CASSLNAAFETEAFF
>TRBJ2-2|TRBV4-2|NA|16|few
TGTGCCAGCAGCCGCAGCTGGGGACAGAACACCGGGGAGCTGTTTTTT
CASSRSWGQNTGELFF
>TRBJ2-7|TRBV2|TRBD1|15|NA
TGTGCCAGCAGCCCCAACCGGGACAGGATAAGCGTGCAGTACTTC
CASSPNRDRISVQYF
>TRBJ2-5|TRBV5-6|NA|14|NA
TGTGCCAGCAGCTTGGTGGGCAGGTCGTTCGCCCAGTACTTC
CASSLVGRSFAQYF
>TRBJ2-3|TRBV11-3|NA|13|NA
TGTGCCAGCAGCTTCTCCGAGACAGATACGCAGTATTTT
CASSFSETDTQYF
>TRBJ2-5|TRBV5-1|TRBD1|15|few
TGCGCCAGCAGCTTGGGTAGGGACAGGCAAGAGACCCAGTACTTC
CASSLGRDRQETQYF
>TRBJ2-3|TRBV29-1|NA|13|few
TGCAGCGTTTTGGAGGGCAACACAGATACGCAGTATTTT
CSVLEGNTDTQYF
>TRBJ2-5|TRBV5-6|TRBD2|16|few
TGTGCCAGCAGCTTGGTTTGGCGGGGGGCAATGGAGACCCAGTACTTC
CASSLVWRGAMETQYF
>TRBJ2-3|TRBV9|TRBD2|14|few
TGTGCCAGCAGCGTAGTACGGGGGGCAGATACGCAGTATTTT
CASSVVRGADTQYF
>TRBJ2-7|TRBV23-1|NA|13|NA
TGCGCCAGCAGTCTGGGCGTCCCCCCCGAGCAGTACTTC
CASSLGVPPEQYF
>TRBJ2-1|TRBV30|TRBD2|15|NA
TGTGCCTGGAGTGTTGGACTAGCGGAAAACAATGAGCAGTTCTTC
CAWSVGLAENNEQFF
>TRBJ2-1|TRBV5-6|NA|14|NA
TGTGCCAGCAGCACTTTGGGGCCCCCTAATGAGCAGTTCTTC
CASSTLGPPNEQFF
>TRBJ1-5|TRBV15|TRBD1|20|NA
TGTGCCACCAGCAGACCGCCGGGACAGGGACTTCGAAATAGCAATCAGCCCCAGCATTTT
CATSRPPGQGLRNSNQPQHF